One and the same sample provided the 26 T cell receptor beta chains below, sequenced in a study of immune evolution from preneoplasia to lung adenocarcinoma. Data came from immunoSEQ multiplex PCR; TCRdb stores just in-frame clones and leaves some out. Among more than 3,500 clones listed, roughly 76% were seen once. The specimen sequenced was FFPE minimally invasive lung adenocarcinoma tissue. All receptors derive from a person aged 60 to 85 with lung adenocarcinoma.

The rearrangement joins TRBV6-5 to TRBJ2-5; D may be TRBD1 or TRBD2 (6 bases each). Trimming shortened V by 6 bases and J by 5 bases, and 19 bases separated the two germline ends. CDR3 size: 15 residues. Germline CDR1 is MNHEY and CDR2 is SVGAGI. CDR3 region: CASSWREIRGETQYF. CDR3 coding DNA: TGTGCCAGCAGCTGGAGGGAGATAAGGGGGGAGACCCAGTACTTC.

The rearrangement links TRBV5-1 to TRBJ1-1, with D perhaps TRBD1 (6 bases). Trimming took off 4 bases at V and 4 bases at J, with 14 bases between the two ends. The CDR3 consists of 14 residues. From germline, CDR1 is SGHRS and CDR2 YFSETQ. The CDR3 bases are TGCGCCAGCAGCCTGGGGGGGGCTAGCACTGAAGCTTTCTTT. As protein: CASSLGGASTEAFF.

The chain has TRBV19 and TRBJ2-7, with D tentatively TRBD1 (5 bases). This CDR3 is 14 amino acids long. V was clipped by 2 bases and J by 2 bases, with 10 bases between them. The germline V gene encodes CDR1 LNHDA and CDR2 SQIVND (reference sequence). CDR3 DNA sequence: TGTGCCAGTAGTATAACAGGTGAGACCTACGAGCAGTACTTC. It translates to CASSITGETYEQYF.

The rearrangement uses TRBV7-7 and TRBJ2-3; TRBD2 aligns across 13 bases. In germline, CDR1 is SSHAT, CDR2 FNYEAQ (reference sequence). Trimming cost V 4 bases and J 6 bases; bases outside gene matches: 4. The CDR3 loop spans 15 amino acids. For the CDR3, the DNA is TGTGCCAGCAGCTACGGACTAGCGGGAGCCGATACGCAGTATTTT. It encodes CASSYGLAGADTQYF. Full variable domain (missing parts from reference TRBV7-7 and TRBJ2-3): GAGVSQSPRYKVTKRGQDVTLRCDPISSHATLYWYQQALGQGPEFLTYFNYEAQPDKSGLPSDRFSAERPEGSISTLTIQRTEQRDSAMYRCASSYGLAGADTQYFGPGTRLTVL.

This rearrangement joins TRBV2 to TRBJ2-6; TRBD1 matches at 9 bases. CDR1 is SNHLY, CDR2 FYNNEI, per germline. This CDR3 has 15 amino acids. V trimming: 10 bases; J trimming: 10 bases; junction bases outside the gene matches: 14. The CDR3 coding sequence is TGTGCCATTCCACCTGGGACAGGGCTTCCGAACGTCCTGACTTTC. Protein sequence: CAIPPGTGLPNVLTF.

The rearrangement joins TRBV14 to TRBJ2-2; TRBD2 matches at 7 bases. J was trimmed by 6 bases and V by 6 bases; bases with no gene match: 10. In germline, CDR1 is SGHDN, CDR2 FVKESK. This CDR3 is 15 amino acids long. CDR3 in DNA: TGTGCCAGCAGGTCCTCGGGAGGATCTTCCGGGGAGCTGTTTTTT. Its translation: CASRSSGGSSGELFF.

This chain uses TRBV10-3 with TRBJ2-3; weak D call: TRBD2 (5 bases). V lost 3 bases and J lost 5, with 15 bases in between. CDR3 size: 15 residues. In germline, CDR1 is ENHRY, CDR2 SYGVKD. The DNA for the CDR3 is TGTGCCATCAGTGACCCTTCATTCGCGGGAGATACGCAGTATTTT. Translation: CAISDPSFAGDTQYF.

The chain carries TRBV19 and TRBJ2-3; D is ambiguous. Germline CDR1 and CDR2: LNHDA and SQIVND (reference sequence). This CDR3 region has 12 residues. V lost 5 bases to trimming and J lost 6 bases, with 9 bases between them. The CDR3 sequence: CASSQLSDTQYF. CDR3 in DNA: TGTGCCAGTAGTCAACTAAGTGATACGCAGTATTTT.

This clone has just a few counts. The chain uses TRBV18 and TRBJ2-3; 10 bases map to TRBD2. CDR1 is KGHSH and CDR2 is LQKENI in the germline V gene. With 4 bases clipped from V and 3 bases from J, the junction kept 4 bases outside the gene matches. The CDR3 spans 15 residues. The CDR3 nucleotides are TGTGCCAGCTCACTACGGACTAGCGGAACAGATACGCAGTATTTT. The encoded protein is CASSLRTSGTDTQYF. Together with reference TRBV18 and TRBJ2-3, the CDR3 gives the full variable domain: NAGVMQNPRHLVRRRGQEARLRCSPMKGHSHVYWYRQLPEEGLKFMVYLQKENIIDESGMPKERFSAEFPKEGPSILRIQQVVRGDSAAYFCASSLRTSGTDTQYFGPGTRLTVL.

This clone counts as large (0.1 to 1%). The chain recombines TRBV28 with TRBJ2-1; D may be TRBD1 (5 bases). This CDR3 spans 15 amino acids. The V gene lost 2 bases and the J gene lost 3 bases, with 11 bases spanning the gap. Germline lookup yields CDR1 MDHEN and CDR2 SYDVKM. CDR3 protein: CASSLPTADYNEQFF. The CDR3 bases are TGTGCCAGCAGTTTACCGACAGCCGACTACAATGAGCAGTTCTTC.

The CDR3 DNA sequence: TGTGCCTGGAGTGTACGACTCGGGGGCAGGGAGACCCAGTACTTC. Its protein product is CAWSVRLGGRETQYF. V usage is TRBV30 and J usage is TRBJ2-5, with D perhaps given as TRBD1 or TRBD2 (6 bases each). The ends were cut back, 0 bases at V and 5 bases at J, with 16 bases in the middle. The CDR3 is 15 residues long. Germline V gene sequence: CDR1 GTSNPN, CDR2 SVGIG (reference sequence).

CDR3 sequence (DNA): TGCAGCGTTAATCGGAGAAACACCATATATTTT. Protein: CSVNRRNTIYF. The rearrangement links TRBV29-1 to TRBJ1-3; D call uncertain. This CDR3 is built from 11 residues. V lost 5 bases to trimming and J lost 5 bases, with 7 bases between them. Germline loops: CDR1 SQVTM, CDR2 ANQGSEA.

The CDR3 loop is CASSTGTSGSYTQYF. CDR3 nucleotide sequence: TGTGCCAGCAGTACCGGGACTAGCGGGAGTTATACGCAGTATTTT. The chain recombines TRBV6-1 with TRBJ2-3; 14 bases agree with TRBD2. This CDR3 is 15 amino acids long. CDR1 MNHNS and CDR2 SASEGT come from the germline V gene. Trimming took 5 bases from V and 7 from J; bases not matched to a gene: 5.

The V gene is TRBV7-3, the J gene TRBJ1-1; 7 positions agree with TRBD1. Germline V gene sequence: CDR1 SGHTA, CDR2 FQGTGA. The CDR3 extends over 22 amino acids. J gave up 0 bases and V 5 bases, and 27 bases lay outside the gene matches. For the CDR3, the DNA is TGTGCCAGCAGCCCCAGTCCCCGTGGGGCCTTTGGCCCGGGACAGATGAACACTGAAGCTTTCTTT. The encoded protein is CASSPSPRGAFGPGQMNTEAFF.

This clone was found once. The rearrangement uses TRBV19 and TRBJ2-4; TRBD1 agrees at 8 bases. Germline CDR1 is LNHDA and CDR2 is SQIVND (reference sequence). This CDR3 is built from 16 residues. J gave up 1 base and V 5 bases, and 7 bases lay outside the gene matches. Written as DNA, the CDR3 is TGTGCCAGTAGTCCCCAGGGGGCCCTCGCCAAAAACATTCAGTACTTC. It encodes CASSPQGALAKNIQYF.

This clone was recorded a few times. The genes are TRBV6-5 and TRBJ2-3; 7 nucleotides match TRBD2. Germline V gene lookup returns CDR1 MNHEY and CDR2 SVGAGI. This CDR3 has 14 amino acids. The V and J ends lost 6 bases and 0 bases, in that order; junction bases with no gene match: 3. Here the CDR3 reads CASSHGGSTDTQYF. As DNA, the CDR3 is TGTGCCAGCAGCCACGGGGGGAGCACAGATACGCAGTATTTT.

The chain is built from TRBV7-2 and TRBJ1-2; D remains unclear. CDR3 length equals 14 residues. V dropped 2 bases and J dropped 2 bases, with 9 bases sitting between them. Germline values: CDR1 SGHTA, CDR2 FQGNSA. The CDR3 protein is CASSLSVGNYGYTF. The CDR3 coding sequence is TGTGCCAGCAGCTTATCAGTCGGGAACTATGGCTACACCTTC.

The J gene is TRBJ1-2, the V gene TRBV9; D unclear. The length of the CDR3 is 15 residues. Germline V gene lookup returns CDR1 SGDLS and CDR2 YYNGEE. Trimming took off 0 bases at V and 2 bases at J, with 11 bases between the two ends. CDR3 amino acids: CASSVGAETNYGYTF. CDR3 bases: TGTGCCAGCAGCGTAGGTGCAGAGACAAACTATGGCTACACCTTC.

CDR3 protein: CASSTTPYSNQPQHF. The CDR3 DNA is TGTGCCAGCAGTACGACGCCCTATAGCAATCAGCCCCAGCATTTT. This chain joins TRBV27 and TRBJ1-5; D not certain. V was trimmed by 5 bases and J by 0 bases, leaving 11 bases between them. Germline values: CDR1 MNHEY, CDR2 SMNVEV (reference sequence). The CDR3 sequence is 15 residues long.

This clone was counted a few times. V is TRBV25-1 and J is TRBJ1-2; unclear D gene. In germline, CDR1 is MGHDK, CDR2 SYGVNS. Deletions cut 6 bases from V and 8 bases from J, with 13 bases between. This CDR3 spans 12 amino acids. CDR3 DNA: TGTGCCAGCAGGGGAGACCCGTTAGGCTACACCTTC. Encoded protein: CASRGDPLGYTF.

The J gene is TRBJ2-7, the V gene TRBV4-1, with TRBD1 matching 9 bases. This CDR3 comprises 17 residues. Germline loops: CDR1 MGHRA, CDR2 YSYEKL. V trimming: 0 bases; J trimming: 5 bases; junction bases outside the gene matches: 11. The CDR3 DNA reads TGCGCCAGCAGCCAAGATGCATCCGGGACAGGGTGGGACGAGCAGTACTTC. The encoded protein is CASSQDASGTGWDEQYF.

The rearrangement uses TRBV6-5 and TRBJ1-1; D gene uncertain. Germline V lookup: CDR1 MNHEY, CDR2 SVGAGI. V dropped 0 bases and J dropped 1 base, with 6 bases sitting between them. This CDR3 is 14 amino acids long. The CDR3 nucleotides are TGTGCCAGCAGTTACTCGACCGGGAACACTGAAGCTTTCTTT. Protein: CASSYSTGNTEAFF.

The rearrangement uses TRBV7-9 and TRBJ2-3; tentative D call: TRBD1 (5 bases). The CDR3 has 16 amino acids. Germline V gene sequence: CDR1 SEHNR, CDR2 FQNEAQ (reference sequence). The ends were cut back, 5 bases at V and 5 bases at J, with 20 bases in the middle. The CDR3, as DNA: TGTGCCAGCAGCCCCACAGCAGGGTCGAGGAGAGATACGCAGTATTTT. Protein: CASSPTAGSRRDTQYF.

Here the CDR3 DNA reads TGTGCCAGCAGGCGGACAGGGGCAGAAGCTTTCTTT. Translated: CASRRTGAEAFF. The chain employs TRBV6-5 and TRBJ1-1; 9 bases line up with TRBD1. The germline CDR1 and CDR2 sequences are MNHEY and SVGAGI. Trimming took 6 bases from V and 8 from J; bases not matched to a gene: 4. There are 12 residues in the CDR3.

V is TRBV11-2 and J is TRBJ2-5; no clear D gene. The CDR3 runs to 11 residues. The germline V gene has CDR1 SGHAT and CDR2 FQNNGV. Trimming cost V 7 bases and J 4 bases, with 7 bases left between them. The CDR3 spells CASKLGETQYF. In nucleotides, the CDR3 is TGTGCCAGCAAGCTGGGAGAGACCCAGTACTTC.

This rearrangement joins TRBV29-1 to TRBJ2-3; D gene uncertain. Per the germline V gene, CDR1 is SQVTM and CDR2 is ANQGSEA. V shed 1 base and J shed 4 bases, with 6 bases lying between them. The CDR3 spans 12 residues. The DNA for the CDR3 is TGCAGCGTTGAAGTTGGGGCAGATACGCAGTATTTT. This codes for CSVEVGADTQYF.